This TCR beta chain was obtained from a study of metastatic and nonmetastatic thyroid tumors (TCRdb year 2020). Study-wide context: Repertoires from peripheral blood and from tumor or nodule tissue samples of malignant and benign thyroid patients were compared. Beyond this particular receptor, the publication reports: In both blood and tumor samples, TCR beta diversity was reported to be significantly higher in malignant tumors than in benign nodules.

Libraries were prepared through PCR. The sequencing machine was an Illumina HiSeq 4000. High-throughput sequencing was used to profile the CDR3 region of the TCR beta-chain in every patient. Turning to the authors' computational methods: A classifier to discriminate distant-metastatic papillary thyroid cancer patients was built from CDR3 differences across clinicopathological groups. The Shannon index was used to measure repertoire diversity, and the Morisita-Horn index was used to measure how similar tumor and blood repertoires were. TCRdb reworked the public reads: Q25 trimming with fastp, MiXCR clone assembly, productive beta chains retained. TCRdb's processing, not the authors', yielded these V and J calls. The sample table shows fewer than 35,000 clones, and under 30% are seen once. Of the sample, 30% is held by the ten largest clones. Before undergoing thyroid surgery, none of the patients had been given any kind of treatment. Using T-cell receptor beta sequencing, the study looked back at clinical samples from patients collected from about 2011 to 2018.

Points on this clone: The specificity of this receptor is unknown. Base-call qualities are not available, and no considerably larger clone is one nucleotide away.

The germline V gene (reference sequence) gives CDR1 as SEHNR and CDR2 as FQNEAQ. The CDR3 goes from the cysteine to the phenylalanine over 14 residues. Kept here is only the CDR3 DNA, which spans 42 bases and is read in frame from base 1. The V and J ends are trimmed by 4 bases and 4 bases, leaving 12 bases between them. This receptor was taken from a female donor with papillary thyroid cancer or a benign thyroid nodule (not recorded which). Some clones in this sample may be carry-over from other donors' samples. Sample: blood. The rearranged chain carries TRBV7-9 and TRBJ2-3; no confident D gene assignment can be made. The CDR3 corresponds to CASSYQDDADTQYF. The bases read TGTGCCAGCAGCTACCAGGATGACGCAGATACGCAGTATTTT.